The rows below give T cell receptor beta chains drawn from one sample of a study of T cells in Graves' hyperthyroidism and ophthalmopathy. TCRdb reanalysed the multiplex PCR reads using MiXCR and keeps one entry per CDR3 protein. The sample lists 620,000 or so distinct CDR3 sequences; around 13% were seen once. The sequenced material came from blood. The source is a woman aged 50 to 65 with Graves' ophthalmopathy. Each CDR3 is given with its conserved first and last residue. Each record gives: D gene, J gene, V gene, clone size, CDR3 protein, CDR3 DNA. D genes are given only for firm matches. Not all rows give a size; the values are once, few, many and, for expanded clones, a class.

>TRBD2|TRBJ2-3|TRBV15|many
CATSRDPAGVTDTQYF
TGTGCCACCAGCAGAGATCCAGCGGGAGTGACAGATACGCAGTATTTT
>TRBD1|TRBJ2-2|TRBV10-3|NA
CAISDPTGVNTGELFF
TGTGCCATCAGTGACCCGACAGGGGTTAACACCGGGGAGCTGTTTTTT
>NA|TRBJ2-7|TRBV29-1|many
CSATDTGSYEQYF
TGCAGCGCCACGGACACGGGCTCCTACGAGCAGTACTTC
>NA|TRBJ1-2|TRBV7-9|many
CASSSGQILYGYTF
TGTGCCAGCAGCTCCGGACAGATCCTCTATGGCTACACCTTC
>NA|TRBJ2-7|TRBV5-1|NA
CASSFTVAGEQYF
TGCGCCAGCAGCTTTACGGTGGCGGGCGAGCAGTACTTC
>NA|TRBJ2-5|TRBV11-2|many
CASSPVMATGTQYF
TGTGCCAGCAGCCCAGTCATGGCCACCGGGACTCAGTACTTC
>TRBD1|TRBJ1-2|TRBV24-1|many
CATSDLGDSVHGYTF
TGTGCCACCAGTGATTTAGGGGACAGTGTACATGGCTACACCTTC
>TRBD2|TRBJ2-3|TRBV14|NA
CASGQGLAGGTDTQYF
TGTGCCAGCGGCCAAGGGTTAGCGGGAGGTACAGATACGCAGTATTTT
>NA|TRBJ2-2|TRBV6-2/TRBV6-3|NA
CASSYWIGELFF
TGTGCCAGCAGTTACTGGATCGGGGAGCTGTTTTTT
>NA|TRBJ2-3|TRBV6-6|many
CASSYSMAQNTDTQYF
TGTGCCAGCAGTTACTCGATGGCACAGAACACAGATACGCAGTATTTT
>TRBD2|TRBJ2-7|TRBV12-3/TRBV12-4|many
CASSRGTSGRNREQYF
TGTGCCAGCAGCCGCGGGACTAGCGGGAGAAACCGCGAGCAGTACTTC
>NA|TRBJ1-4|TRBV7-9|few
CASSSQGALANEKLFF
TGTGCCAGCAGCTCACAGGGAGCCCTAGCTAATGAAAAACTGTTTTTT
>NA|TRBJ1-2|TRBV6-2/TRBV6-3|few
CASSYRPRTEYGYTF
TGTGCCAGCAGTTATCGACCACGGACCGAATATGGCTACACCTTC
>NA|TRBJ2-7|TRBV4-1|NA
CASSQDSDFYEQYF
TGCGCCAGCAGCCAAGATTCAGACTTCTACGAGCAGTACTTC
>NA|TRBJ2-7|TRBV28|many
CASSSRVSLTYEQYF
TGTGCCAGCAGTTCCAGGGTAAGCCTAACATACGAGCAGTACTTC
>NA|TRBJ2-1|TRBV20-1|few
CSARGWQGSYNEQFF
TGCAGTGCTAGAGGGTGGCAGGGCTCCTACAATGAGCAGTTCTTC
>NA|TRBJ1-3|TRBV28|few
CASSSGTSRNTIYF
TGTGCCAGCAGCTCCGGGACCTCCAGGAACACCATATATTTT
>TRBD2|TRBJ2-2|TRBV6-1|many
CASSYGLAKNTGELFF
TGTGCCAGCAGTTACGGACTAGCGAAGAACACCGGGGAGCTGTTTTTT
>NA|TRBJ1-1|TRBV2|many
CASSIKASDTEAFF
TGTGCCAGCAGTATTAAGGCCTCGGACACTGAAGCTTTCTTT
>TRBD2|TRBJ2-7|TRBV28|many
CASICVAGGFYEQYF
TGTGCCAGCATTTGCGTAGCGGGAGGTTTCTACGAGCAGTACTTC
>TRBD2|TRBJ2-5|TRBV29-1|NA
CGGGNIQETQYF
TGCGGCGGGGGGAACATCCAAGAGACCCAGTACTTC
>TRBD1|TRBJ2-3|TRBV29-1|NA
CSVDRGGRAADTQYF
TGCAGCGTTGATAGAGGGGGCAGGGCCGCAGATACGCAGTATTTT
>NA|TRBJ2-3|TRBV28|NA
CASTSGTDTQYF
TGTGCCAGTACCTCAGGCACAGATACGCAGTATTTT
>TRBD1|TRBJ2-1|TRBV7-2|many
CASSFLTGAYSYNEQFF
TGTGCCAGCAGCTTCCTCACAGGGGCTTACTCCTACAATGAGCAGTTCTTC
>TRBD1|TRBJ1-5|TRBV7-8|many
CASSPGQGKQPQHF
TGTGCCAGCAGCCCCGGACAGGGAAAGCAGCCCCAGCATTTT
>TRBD1|TRBJ2-7|TRBV5-4|many
CASSPGTGGITPYEQYF
TGTGCCAGCAGCCCCGGGACAGGGGGTATCACCCCCTACGAGCAGTACTTC
>NA|TRBJ1-1|TRBV20-1|NA
CSPRQALEAFF
TGCAGCCCACGACAGGCTCTTGAAGCTTTCTTT
>NA|TRBJ2-1|TRBV5-4|few
CASSLPGLTRGQFF
TGTGCCAGCAGCCTTCCGGGACTCACTCGAGGGCAGTTCTTC
>TRBD2|TRBJ2-3|TRBV7-6|NA
CASSFRGGRGTGTDTQYF
TGTGCCAGCAGCTTTAGGGGCGGGAGGGGGACCGGCACAGATACGCAGTATTTT
>NA|TRBJ1-2|TRBV27|NA
CASSPMPARVEDGYAF
TGTGCCAGCAGTCCCATGCCCGCTAGGGTGGAGGATGGCTACGCCTTC
>TRBD2|TRBJ2-1|TRBV2|many
CASRETSGLYNEQFF
TGTGCCAGCAGAGAAACTAGCGGGCTCTACAATGAGCAGTTCTTC
>TRBD2|TRBJ2-1|TRBV12-3/TRBV12-4|many
CASSRRGLAGDAYNEQFF
TGTGCCAGCAGCCGAAGGGGACTAGCGGGAGACGCGTACAATGAGCAGTTCTTC
>TRBD2|TRBJ2-1|TRBV20-1|many
CSASPGTSGSNEQFF
TGCAGTGCTAGTCCCGGGACTAGCGGGAGCAATGAGCAGTTCTTC
>NA|TRBJ1-5|TRBV28|NA
CASSDSINQPQHF
TGTGCCAGCTCAGACAGTATCAATCAGCCCCAGCATTTT
>NA|TRBJ2-5|TRBV24-1|NA
CATSGQHDPGSYF
TGTGCCACCAGTGGACAGCACGACCCGGGTTCGTACTTC
>NA|TRBJ1-1|TRBV6-1|NA
CASSDTRGTEAFF
TGTGCCAGCAGCGATACCCGGGGGACTGAAGCTTTCTTT
>TRBD1|TRBJ1-3|TRBV27|few
CASSFGQGKTSGNTIYF
TGTGCCAGCAGTTTCGGACAGGGAAAGACCTCTGGAAACACCATATATTTT
>NA|TRBJ2-7|TRBV9|few
CASSVGISSYEQYF
TGTGCCAGCAGCGTGGGAATAAGCTCCTACGAGCAGTACTTC
>TRBD2|TRBJ2-1|TRBV27|many
CASSNLSGRAHEQFF
TGTGCCAGCAGTAACCTCAGCGGGAGGGCCCATGAGCAGTTCTTC
>NA|TRBJ2-7|TRBV20-1|many
CSARVGGTDYEQYF
TGCAGTGCTAGAGTCGGGGGGACAGACTACGAGCAGTACTTC
>NA|TRBJ2-3|TRBV2|many
CTSRATTDTQYF
TGTACCAGCAGAGCTACTACAGATACGCAGTATTTT